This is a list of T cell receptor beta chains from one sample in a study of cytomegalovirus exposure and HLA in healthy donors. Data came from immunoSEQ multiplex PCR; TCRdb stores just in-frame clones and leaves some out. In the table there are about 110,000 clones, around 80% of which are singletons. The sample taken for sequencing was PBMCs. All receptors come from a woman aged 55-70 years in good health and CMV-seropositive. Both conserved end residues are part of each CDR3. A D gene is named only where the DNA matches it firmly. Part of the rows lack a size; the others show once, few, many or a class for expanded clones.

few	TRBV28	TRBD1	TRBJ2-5	CASSYVTGVRETQYF	TGTGCCAGCAGTTATGTGACAGGGGTTAGGGAGACCCAGTACTTC
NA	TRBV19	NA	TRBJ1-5	CASKGTYSNQPQHF	TGTGCCAGTAAAGGGACTTATAGCAATCAGCCCCAGCATTTT
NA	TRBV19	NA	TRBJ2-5	CASSASGLRKGTQYF	TGTGCCAGTAGTGCCTCAGGGTTACGGAAGGGGACCCAGTACTTC
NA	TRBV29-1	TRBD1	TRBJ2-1	CSVRWRGQGANEQFF	TGCAGCGTTAGATGGCGGGGACAGGGGGCGAATGAGCAGTTCTTC
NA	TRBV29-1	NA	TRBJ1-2	CSVGGDLYGYTF	TGCAGCGTTGGGGGGGACCTCTATGGCTACACCTTC
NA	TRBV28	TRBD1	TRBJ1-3	CASSSLLRDSSGNTIYF	TGTGCCAGCAGTTCCCTCCTCAGGGACAGTTCTGGAAACACCATATATTTT
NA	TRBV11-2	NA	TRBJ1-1	CASSLQGYTEAFF	TGTGCCAGCAGCTTACAGGGGTACACTGAAGCTTTCTTT
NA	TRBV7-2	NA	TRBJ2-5	CASSLGTSRGTQYF	TGTGCCAGCAGCTTAGGTACTAGCCGAGGGACCCAGTACTTC
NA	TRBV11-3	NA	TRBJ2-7	CASSDGDRTYEQYF	TGTGCCAGCAGCGACGGAGACAGGACCTACGAGCAGTACTTC
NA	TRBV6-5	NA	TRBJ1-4	CASSRQAQNEKLFF	TGTGCCAGCAGTCGACAGGCGCAGAATGAAAAACTGTTTTTT
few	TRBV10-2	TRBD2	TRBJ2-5	CASKLAGQETQYF	TGCGCCAGCAAATTAGCGGGACAAGAGACCCAGTACTTC
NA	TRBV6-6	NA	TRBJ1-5	CASSYPNRDNQPQHF	TGTGCCAGCAGTTACCCGAACAGGGACAATCAGCCCCAGCATTTT
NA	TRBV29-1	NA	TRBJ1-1	CSVDLGAGTEAFF	TGCAGCGTTGATCTGGGGGCGGGCACTGAAGCTTTCTTT
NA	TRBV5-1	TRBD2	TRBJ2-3	CASSLPSPGLAGDTQYF	TGCGCCAGCAGCTTACCCTCCCCGGGACTAGCAGGAGATACGCAGTATTTT
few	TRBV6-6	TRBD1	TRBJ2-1	CASRLPGQGLNEQFF	TGTGCCAGCAGGCTTCCGGGACAGGGCTTGAATGAGCAGTTCTTC
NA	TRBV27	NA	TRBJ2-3	CASIPGEGADTQYF	TGTGCCAGCATCCCAGGGGAGGGCGCAGATACGCAGTATTTT
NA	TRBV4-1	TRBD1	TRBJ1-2	CASSPKTTGQGANGYTF	TGCGCCAGCAGCCCCAAGACCACGGGGCAGGGGGCGAATGGCTACACCTTC
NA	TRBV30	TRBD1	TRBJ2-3	CASNRDRGTDTQYF	TGTGCCTCCAATAGGGACAGGGGAACAGATACGCAGTATTTT
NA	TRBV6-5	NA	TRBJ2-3	CASSYGGVRTDTQYF	TGTGCCAGCAGTTACGGGGGCGTTAGGACAGATACGCAGTATTTT
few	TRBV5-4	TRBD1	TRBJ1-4	CASSFTGVDEKLFF	TGTGCCAGCAGCTTTACAGGGGTGGATGAAAAACTGTTTTTT
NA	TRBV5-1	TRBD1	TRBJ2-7	CASGKTGIYEQYF	TGCGCCAGCGGCAAGACAGGGATCTACGAGCAGTACTTC
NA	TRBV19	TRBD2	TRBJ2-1	CASSLGLAQFGEQFF	TGTGCCAGTAGTTTGGGACTAGCGCAGTTCGGTGAGCAGTTCTTC
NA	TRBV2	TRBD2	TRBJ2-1	CASSEGGFTGGRPNEQFF	TGTGCCAGCAGTGAAGGGGGCTTTACGGGAGGGAGGCCAAATGAGCAGTTCTTC
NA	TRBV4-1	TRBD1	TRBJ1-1	CASSIRQGASSTEAFF	TGCGCCAGCAGCATACGACAGGGGGCGTCTAGCACTGAAGCTTTCTTT
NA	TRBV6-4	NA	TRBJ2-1	CASSVGRRSEEQFF	TGTGCCAGCAGTGTGGGGAGGCGCTCCGAGGAGCAGTTCTTC